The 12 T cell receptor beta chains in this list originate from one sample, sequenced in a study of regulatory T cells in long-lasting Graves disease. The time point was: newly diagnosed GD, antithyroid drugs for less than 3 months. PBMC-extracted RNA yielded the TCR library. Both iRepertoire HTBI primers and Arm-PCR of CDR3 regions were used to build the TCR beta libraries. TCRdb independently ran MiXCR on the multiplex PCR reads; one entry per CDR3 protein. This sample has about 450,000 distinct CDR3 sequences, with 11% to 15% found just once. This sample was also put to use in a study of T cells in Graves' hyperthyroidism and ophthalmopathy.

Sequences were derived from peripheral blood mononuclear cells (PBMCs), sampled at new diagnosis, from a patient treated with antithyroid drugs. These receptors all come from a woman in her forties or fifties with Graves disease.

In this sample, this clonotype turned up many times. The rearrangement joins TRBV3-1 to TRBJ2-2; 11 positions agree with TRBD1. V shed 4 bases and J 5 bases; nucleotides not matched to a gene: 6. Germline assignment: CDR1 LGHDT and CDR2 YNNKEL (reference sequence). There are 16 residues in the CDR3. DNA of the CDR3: TGTGCCAGCAGCCCTTCCGGGACAGGGGGGACCGGGGAGCTGTTTTTT. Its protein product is CASSPSGTGGTGELFF.

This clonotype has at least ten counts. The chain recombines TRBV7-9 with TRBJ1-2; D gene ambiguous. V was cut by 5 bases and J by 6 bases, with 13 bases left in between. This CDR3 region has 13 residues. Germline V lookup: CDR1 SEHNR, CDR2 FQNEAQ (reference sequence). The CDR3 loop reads CASSHFDVDGYTF. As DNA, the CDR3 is TGTGCCAGCAGCCATTTTGACGTAGATGGCTACACCTTC.

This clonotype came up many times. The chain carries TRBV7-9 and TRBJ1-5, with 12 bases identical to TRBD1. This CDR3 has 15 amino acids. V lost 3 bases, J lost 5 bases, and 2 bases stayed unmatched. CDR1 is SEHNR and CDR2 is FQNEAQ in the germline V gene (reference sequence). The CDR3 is CASSFGTGGYQPQHF. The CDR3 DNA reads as TGTGCCAGCAGCTTCGGGACAGGGGGCTATCAGCCCCAGCATTTT. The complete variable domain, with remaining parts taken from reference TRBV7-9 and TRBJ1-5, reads DTGVSQNPRHKITKRGQNVTFRCDPISEHNRLYWYRQTLGQGPEFLTYFQNEAQLEKSRLLSDRFSAERPKGSFSTLEIQRTEQGDSAMYLCASSFGTGGYQPQHFGDGTRLSIL.

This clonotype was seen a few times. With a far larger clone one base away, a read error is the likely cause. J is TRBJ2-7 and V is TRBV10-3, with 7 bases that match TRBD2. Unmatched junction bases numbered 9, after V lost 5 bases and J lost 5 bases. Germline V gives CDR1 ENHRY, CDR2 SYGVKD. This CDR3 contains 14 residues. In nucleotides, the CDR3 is TGTGCCATCAGTCCCTCGCGGGAGCGCAACGAGCAGTACTTC. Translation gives CAISPSRERNEQYF.

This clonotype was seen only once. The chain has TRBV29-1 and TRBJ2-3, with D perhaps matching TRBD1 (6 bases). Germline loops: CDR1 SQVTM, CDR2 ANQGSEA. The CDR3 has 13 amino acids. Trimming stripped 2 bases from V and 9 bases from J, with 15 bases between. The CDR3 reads CSVETRTDGTQYF. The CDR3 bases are TGCAGCGTTGAAACGAGGACAGACGGAACGCAGTATTTT.

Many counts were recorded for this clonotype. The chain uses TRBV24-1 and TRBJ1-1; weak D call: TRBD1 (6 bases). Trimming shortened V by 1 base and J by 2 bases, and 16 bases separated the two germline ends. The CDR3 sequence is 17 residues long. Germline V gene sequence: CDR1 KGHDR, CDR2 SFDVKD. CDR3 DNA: TGTGCCACCAGTGATTTAGAAGGCAGGGGTGAAAACACTGAAGCTTTCTTT. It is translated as CATSDLEGRGENTEAFF.

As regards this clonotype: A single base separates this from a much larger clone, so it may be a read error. The CDR3 loop reads CASSQGRGDEQCF. CDR3 nucleotide sequence: TGTGCCAGCTCCCAGGGCCGGGGAGACGAGCAGTGCTTC. The genes are TRBV18 and TRBJ2-7; D is perhaps TRBD1 or TRBD2 (5 bases each). CDR1 and CDR2 from the germline V gene are KGHSH and LQKENI. The CDR3 covers 13 residues. The whole variable domain, filled in from reference TRBV18 and TRBJ2-7, reads NAGVMQNPRHLVRRRGQEARLRCSPMKGHSHVYWYRQLPEEGLKFMVYLQKENIIDESGMPKERFSAEFPKEGPSILRIQQVVRGDSAAYFCASSQGRGDEQCFGPGTRLTVT.

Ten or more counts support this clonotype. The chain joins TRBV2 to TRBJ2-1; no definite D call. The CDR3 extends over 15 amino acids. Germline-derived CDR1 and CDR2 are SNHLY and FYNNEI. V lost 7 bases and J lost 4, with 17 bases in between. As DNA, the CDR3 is TGTGCCAGCAAGGGTGCCCCCTTGCCGTACAATGAGCAGTTCTTC. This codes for CASKGAPLPYNEQFF.

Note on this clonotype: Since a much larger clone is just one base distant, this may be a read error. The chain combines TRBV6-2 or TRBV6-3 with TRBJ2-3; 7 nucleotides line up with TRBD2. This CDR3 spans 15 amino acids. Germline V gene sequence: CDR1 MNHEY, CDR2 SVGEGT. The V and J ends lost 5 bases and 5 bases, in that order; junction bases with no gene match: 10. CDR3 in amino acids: CASSELGTGGDTQYF. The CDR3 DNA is TGTGCCAGCAGTGAATTGGGTACGGGGGGAGATACGCAGTATTTT.

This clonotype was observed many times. This chain's CDR3 is CASSYSGTDYREQYF. DNA of the CDR3: TGTGCCAGCAGTTACTCAGGGACTGACTATAGGGAGCAGTACTTC. The chain recombines TRBV6-5 with TRBJ2-7, with a tentative D call TRBD2 (6 bases). Germline V gene lookup returns CDR1 MNHEY and CDR2 SVGAGI. Trimming left V 0 bases short and J 7 bases short, with 16 bases between. The CDR3 runs to 15 residues.

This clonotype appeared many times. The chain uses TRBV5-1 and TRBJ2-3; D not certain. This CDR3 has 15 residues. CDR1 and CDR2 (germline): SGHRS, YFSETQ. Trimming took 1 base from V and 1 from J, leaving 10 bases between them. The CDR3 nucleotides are TGCGCCAGCAGCTTGCAGAAAGCTGGCACAGATACGCAGTATTTT. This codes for CASSLQKAGTDTQYF.

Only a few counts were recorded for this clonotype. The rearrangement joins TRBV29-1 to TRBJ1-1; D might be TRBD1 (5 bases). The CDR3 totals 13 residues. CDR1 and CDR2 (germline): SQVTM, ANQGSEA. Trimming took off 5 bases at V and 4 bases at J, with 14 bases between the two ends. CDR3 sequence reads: CSVTQGRSTEAFF. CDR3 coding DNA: TGCAGCGTTACCCAGGGACGGAGCACTGAAGCTTTCTTT.